This TCR beta chain appears in the sequencing data of a study of regulatory T cells in long-lasting Graves disease. Building the TCR beta libraries relied on iRepertoire HTBI primers, and CDR3 regions underwent Arm-PCR. Source study methods: Identification across samples found fewer than 65 TRBV and some 15 TRBJ segments. TCRdb processed the multiplex PCR reads anew with MiXCR; each CDR3 protein has one entry. Clone size and V and J calls follow TCRdb, not the original study. The sample holds approximately 400,000 distinct CDR3 sequences, about a quarter seen once. The CDR3 totals 15 residues. V gave up 5 bases and J gave up 1 base, with 14 bases separating them. Time point meaning: persistent/refractory GD, antithyroid drugs over 5 years with positive TRAb. Extracted RNA from PBMCs served as the source of the TCR library.

The sequence derives from a female donor with Graves disease. The chain uses TRBV12-3 or TRBV12-4 and TRBJ1-1; maybe TRBD1 (5 bases). The sequencing here drew on peripheral blood mononuclear cells (PBMCs), taken when the disease was refractory, from a patient treated with antithyroid drugs. The CDR3 bases are TGTGCCAGCAGTAAGAACAGGCCTGCGAACACTGAAGCTTTCTTT. Amino acid sequence: CASSKNRPANTEAFF.